Included here is one TCR beta chain sequence, with context. This sample's time point: persistent/refractory GD, antithyroid drugs over 5 years with positive TRAb. The TCR library was made from RNA that had been extracted from PBMCs in TRIzol. Germline lookup yields CDR1 KGHSH and CDR2 LQKENI. The V and J ends lost 5 bases and 3 bases respectively, with 13 bases between them. The CDR3 has 14 residues. This sample is drawn from a study of regulatory T cells in long-lasting Graves disease. Arm-PCR with iRepertoire HTBI primers amplified the CDR3 regions for these TCR beta libraries. TCRdb used MiXCR to reprocess the multiplex PCR reads, holding one entry per CDR3 protein. In the table there are around 430,000 distinct CDR3 sequences, about 20% of which are singletons.

The receptor comes from a female donor with Graves disease. The sequencing used peripheral blood mononuclear cells (PBMCs), collected when the disease was refractory, from a patient treated with antithyroid drugs. The chain is built from TRBV18 and TRBJ1-1, with D maybe TRBD1 (6 bases). Here the CDR3 DNA reads TGTGCCAGCTCAACAGGGTCCGGGGACACTGAAGCTTTCTTT. Translated: CASSTGSGDTEAFF. Full variable domain (remainder filled in from reference TRBV18 and TRBJ1-1): NAGVMQNPRHLVRRRGQEARLRCSPMKGHSHVYWYRQLPEEGLKFMVYLQKENIIDESGMPKERFSAEFPKEGPSILRIQQVVRGDSAAYFCASSTGSGDTEAFFGQGTRLTVV.